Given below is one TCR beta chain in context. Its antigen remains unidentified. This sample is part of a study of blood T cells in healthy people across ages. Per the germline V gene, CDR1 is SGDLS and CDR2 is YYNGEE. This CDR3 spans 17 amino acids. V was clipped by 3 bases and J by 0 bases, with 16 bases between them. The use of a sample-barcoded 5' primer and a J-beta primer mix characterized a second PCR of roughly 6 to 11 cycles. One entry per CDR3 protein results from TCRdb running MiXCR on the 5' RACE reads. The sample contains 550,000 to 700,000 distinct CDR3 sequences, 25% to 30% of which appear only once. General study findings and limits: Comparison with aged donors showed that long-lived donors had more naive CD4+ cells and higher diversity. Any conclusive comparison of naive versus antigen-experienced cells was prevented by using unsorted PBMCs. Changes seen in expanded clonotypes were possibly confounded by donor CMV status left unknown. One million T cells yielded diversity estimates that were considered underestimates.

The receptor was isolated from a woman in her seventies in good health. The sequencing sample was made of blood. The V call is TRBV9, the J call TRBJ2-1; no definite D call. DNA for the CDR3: TGTGCCAGCAGCGAGGCAGGACGGGCTCCCTCCTACAATGAGCAGTTCTTC. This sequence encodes CASSEAGRAPSYNEQFF.